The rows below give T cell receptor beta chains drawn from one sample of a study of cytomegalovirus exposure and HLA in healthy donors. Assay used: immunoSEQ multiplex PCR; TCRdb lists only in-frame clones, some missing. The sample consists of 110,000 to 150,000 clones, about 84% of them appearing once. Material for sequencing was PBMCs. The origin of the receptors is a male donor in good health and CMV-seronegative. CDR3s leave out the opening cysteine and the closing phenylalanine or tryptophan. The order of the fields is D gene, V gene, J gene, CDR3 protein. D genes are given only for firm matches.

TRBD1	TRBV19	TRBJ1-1	ASTPGQELNAEAF
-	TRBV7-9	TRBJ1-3	ASSFSQGGSGNTIY
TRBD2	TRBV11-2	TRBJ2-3	ASSFLAGGLTDTQY
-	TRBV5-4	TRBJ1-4	ASSLSRQAGNEKLF
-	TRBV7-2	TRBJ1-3	ASSGASLLSGNTIY
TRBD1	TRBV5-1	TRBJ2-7	AGSLGTVATGEQY
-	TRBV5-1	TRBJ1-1	ASSGEGEAF
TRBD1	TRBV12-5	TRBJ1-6	ASGLATMDRGANNSPLH
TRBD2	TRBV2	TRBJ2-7	ASKAGGRPPYEQY
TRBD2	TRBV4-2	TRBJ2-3	ASSQVGVAGGPTDTQY
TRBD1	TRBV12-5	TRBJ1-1	ASGSGTAYTEAF
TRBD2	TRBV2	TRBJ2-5	ASSEAPREGETQY
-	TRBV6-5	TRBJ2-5	ASSYSGTQY
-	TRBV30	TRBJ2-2	ASIRQNTGELF
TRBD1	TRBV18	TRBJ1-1	ASSLRPYTGTENTEAF
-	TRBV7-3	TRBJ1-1	ASSLPDGPRTEAF
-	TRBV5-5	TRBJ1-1	ASSYDTLNTEAF
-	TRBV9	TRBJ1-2	ASSVEGGTPYYGYT
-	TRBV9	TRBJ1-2	ASSVDPRGGDGGYT
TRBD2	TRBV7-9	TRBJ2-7	ASSLVPSGSEQY
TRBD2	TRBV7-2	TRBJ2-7	ASSPGGGISYEQY
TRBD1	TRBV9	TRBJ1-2	ASSDRTGQQNYGYT
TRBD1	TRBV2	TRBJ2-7	ASSEGQGNYYEQY
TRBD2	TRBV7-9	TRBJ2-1	ASSNPASGVTYNEQF
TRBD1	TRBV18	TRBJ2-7	ASSPVQGAYEQY
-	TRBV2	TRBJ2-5	ASSPEGAWQETQY
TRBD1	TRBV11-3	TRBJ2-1	ASSFRDRDNEQF
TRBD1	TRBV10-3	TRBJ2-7	AISMDRGRTEQY
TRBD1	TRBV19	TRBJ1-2	ASSIDQQTGGNGYT
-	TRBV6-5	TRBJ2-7	AAKPWDSLNYEQY
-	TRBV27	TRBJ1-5	ASSLSGRQPQH
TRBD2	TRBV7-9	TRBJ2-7	ASSLRGGAGYEQY
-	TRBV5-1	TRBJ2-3	ASSLRYRRGPGSTDTQY
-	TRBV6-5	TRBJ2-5	ASSPPSGREKTQY
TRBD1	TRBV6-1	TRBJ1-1	ASLGTGGMGTEAF